The source of this T cell receptor (beta chain) is a study of identical twins. Comments on this clonotype: Its specificity is unknown.

Between the trimmed V and J ends, which lost 3 bases and 2 bases, there was a span of 10 bases. This CDR3 region has 14 residues. From germline, CDR1 is SGHVS and CDR2 FQNEAQ. Study findings and constraints: An excess of low generation probability was shown by twin-shared out-of-frame alpha sequences.

TCRdb analysed the 5' RACE reads with MiXCR anew, one entry per CDR3 protein. Of some 1,700,000 distinct CDR3 sequences listed, 32% are singletons. J is TRBJ2-5 and V is TRBV7-8; D is unclear. The sequenced material came from cord blood. The origin of this receptor is a newborn girl in good health. The DNA for the CDR3 is TGTGCCAGCAGCTTTACGCGCCCACAAGAGACCCAGTACTTC. This translates into CASSFTRPQETQYF.